The 29 T cell receptor beta chains listed next were all sequenced from one sample in a study of PD-1 blockade in classical Hodgkin lymphoma. Regarding time point: cycle 4 day 1 (C4D1), after less than seven weeks of nivolumab. No patient escaped relapse after autologous stem cell transplantation, and brentuximab vedotin exposure varied. Data came from immunoSEQ multiplex PCR; TCRdb stores just in-frame clones and leaves some out. The top ten clones hold 15% to 20% of a sample with tens of thousands of clones, roughly four fifths of them seen once. The sequencing used peripheral blood mononuclear cells (PBMCs), collected before the fourth cycle of nivolumab. Every receptor here comes from a human donor with classical Hodgkin lymphoma.

The chain uses TRBV4-1 and TRBJ1-1; 8 bases are shared with TRBD1. J lost 5 bases, V lost 6 bases, and 5 bases had no gene match. Germline V gene sequence: CDR1 MGHRA, CDR2 YSYEKL. The CDR3 length is 13 residues. The CDR3 sequence: CASRVTGGTEAFF. In DNA, the CDR3 is TGCGCCAGCAGGGTCACAGGGGGGACTGAAGCTTTCTTT.

CDR3 protein: CASSLTQSSYEQYV. The CDR3 DNA reads TGTGCCAGCAGCTTGACTCAAAGCTCCTACGAGCAGTACGTC. The rearrangement links TRBV7-9 to TRBJ2-7; unclear D gene. The CDR3 extends over 14 amino acids. Germline V gene lookup returns CDR1 SEHNR and CDR2 FQNEAQ (reference sequence). The V gene lost 3 bases and the J gene lost 0 bases, with 9 bases spanning the gap.

The chain links TRBV10-3 to TRBJ1-1, with D hard to call. The ends were cut back, 6 bases at V and 1 base at J, with 6 bases in the middle. Germline loops: CDR1 ENHRY, CDR2 SYGVKD. The CDR3 loop spans 12 amino acids. The CDR3 nucleotides read TGTGCCATCAGACAGCAGAACACTGAAGCTTTCTTT. As protein: CAIRQQNTEAFF.

The V gene is TRBV7-9, the J gene TRBJ2-2, with TRBD2 as a possible D gene (5 bases). Between the trimmed V and J ends, which lost 2 bases and 2 bases, there was a span of 12 bases. Germline-derived CDR1 and CDR2 are SEHNR and FQNEAQ (reference sequence). The CDR3 extends over 16 amino acids. CDR3 sequence reads: CASSLSGGPNTGELFF. The CDR3 DNA follows: TGTGCCAGCAGCTTATCCGGCGGGCCCAACACCGGGGAGCTGTTTTTT.

V and J are TRBV29-1 and TRBJ2-2, with a tentative D call TRBD1 (7 bases). V was trimmed by 3 bases and J by 5 bases, leaving 13 bases between them. The CDR3 consists of 14 residues. Germline-derived CDR1 and CDR2 are SQVTM and ANQGSEA. CDR3 amino acids: CSVDGGGGTGELFF. CDR3 in DNA: TGCAGCGTTGATGGAGGGGGCGGAACCGGGGAGCTGTTTTTT.

The chain has TRBV11-2 and TRBJ2-1; D is uncertain. The germline V and J ends were trimmed by 1 base and 4 bases, with 8 bases remaining between them. Germline CDR1 SGHAT, CDR2 FQNNGV. CDR3 length: 14 residues. The CDR3 DNA follows: TGTGCCAGCAGCTTAGTAGGGCAGTACAATGAGCAGTTCTTC. Its translation: CASSLVGQYNEQFF.

This chain links TRBV6-5 with TRBJ1-1; no reliable D call. Trimming removed 6 bases from V and 7 bases from J, with 9 bases in between. Per the germline V gene, CDR1 is MNHEY and CDR2 is SVGAGI. The CDR3 consists of 11 residues. Here the CDR3 reads CASRTEDEAFF. Here the CDR3 DNA reads TGTGCCAGCAGGACGGAGGATGAAGCTTTCTTT.

This clone was picked up a small number of times. The chain is built from TRBV11-3 and TRBJ2-5; D call uncertain. Between the trimmed V and J ends, which lost 1 base and 3 bases, there was a span of 3 bases. Germline V gene lookup returns CDR1 SGHNT and CDR2 YENEEA. This CDR3 is 12 amino acids long. The CDR3 reads CASSLVEETQYF. The CDR3 DNA sequence: TGTGCCAGCAGCTTAGTGGAAGAGACCCAGTACTTC.

The chain uses TRBV27 and TRBJ2-3; TRBD2 matches at 7 bases. Germline loops: CDR1 MNHEY, CDR2 SMNVEV (reference sequence). V was pared by 3 bases and J by 7 bases, with 7 bases of the junction left unmatched. The CDR3 contains 14 residues. The CDR3 spells CASSFGRESNTQYF. Written as DNA, the CDR3 is TGTGCCAGCAGTTTCGGGCGGGAGAGTAATACGCAGTATTTT.

The chain recombines TRBV6-6 with TRBJ1-4; no firm D call. The V and J ends lost 6 bases and 6 bases respectively, with 8 bases between them. Germline V lookup: CDR1 MNHNY, CDR2 SVGAGI (reference sequence). The CDR3 runs to 12 residues. The CDR3 reads CASRGKDEKLFF. The CDR3 DNA reads TGTGCCAGCAGGGGGAAGGATGAAAAACTGTTTTTT.

The CDR3 sequence is CASSQGRIGNTDTQYF. CDR3 DNA: TGTGCCAGCAGCCAGGGACGAATCGGAAACACAGATACGCAGTATTTT. The gene calls are TRBV4-2 and TRBJ2-3, with D possibly being TRBD1 or TRBD2 (5 bases each). CDR3 length: 16 amino acids. Germline V lookup: CDR1 LGHNA, CDR2 YNFKEQ. The V gene lost 3 bases and the J gene lost 2 bases, with 15 bases spanning the gap.

In nucleotides, the CDR3 is TGTGCCAGCTCACCAATAATGGGGACAGGGGACGAGCAGTACTTC. Residues: CASSPIMGTGDEQYF. The chain carries TRBV18 and TRBJ2-7; TRBD1 matches 10 bases. CDR1 is KGHSH and CDR2 is LQKENI in the germline V gene. The CDR3 is made up of 15 amino acids. Trimming removed 2 bases from V and 5 bases from J; junction bases left unmatched: 6.

The V and J genes are TRBV27 and TRBJ2-6; D unresolved. Germline CDR1 reads MNHEY; CDR2 reads SMNVEV (reference sequence). Trimming stripped 5 bases from V and 5 bases from J, with 22 bases between. The CDR3 runs 18 residues. The CDR3: CASSILFWLQSRANVLTF. The CDR3 DNA reads as TGTGCCAGCAGTATACTGTTCTGGCTACAAAGTCGGGCCAACGTCCTGACTTTC.

This clone was counted a few times. The chain links TRBV5-4 to TRBJ2-2; the match to TRBD2 covers 15 bases. The CDR3 sequence is 16 residues long. V shed 4 bases, J shed 5 bases, and the junction held 3 bases outside the gene matches. Germline V gene data show CDR1 as SGHNT and CDR2 as YYREEE (reference sequence). CDR3 sequence reads: CASSAGLAGGTGELFF. The CDR3 region has the DNA TGTGCCAGCAGCGCGGGACTAGCGGGGGGTACCGGGGAGCTGTTTTTT.

This clone was counted between two and nine times. The rearrangement uses TRBV7-9 and TRBJ2-7, with 7 bases that match TRBD1. The CDR3 sequence is 13 residues long. The germline CDR1 and CDR2 sequences are SEHNR and FQNEAQ (reference sequence). V gave up 4 bases and J gave up 3 bases; unmatched junction bases: 3. The CDR3 bases are TGTGCCAGCAGCTCCCCAGGGGGCTACGAGCAGTACTTC. Translated, it gives CASSSPGGYEQYF.

DNA of the CDR3: TGCGCCAGCAGCCAAGATTCAGGTACTGAAGCTTTCTTT. Translated: CASSQDSGTEAFF. J is TRBJ1-1 and V is TRBV4-3; D gene uncertain. V was pared by 0 bases and J by 5 bases, with 7 bases between. The CDR3 is made up of 13 amino acids. Germline V gene data show CDR1 as LGHNA and CDR2 as YSLEER.

V gene TRBV11-2 combines with J gene TRBJ1-2, with D possibly matching TRBD1 (5 bases). The CDR3 totals 14 residues. Germline CDR1 reads SGHAT; CDR2 reads FQNNGV. Trimming shortened V by 7 bases and J by 0 bases, and 12 bases separated the two germline ends. The CDR3 region has the DNA TGTGCCAGCACCCGACAGAATCCTAACTATGGCTACACCTTC. Translation gives CASTRQNPNYGYTF.

The chain joins TRBV2 to TRBJ1-3; D not certain. This CDR3 has 13 amino acids. V shed 10 bases and J shed 4 bases, with 14 bases lying between them. Per the germline V gene, CDR1 is SNHLY and CDR2 is FYNNEI. CDR3 sequence reads: CANELVNGNTIYF. As DNA, the CDR3 is TGTGCCAACGAACTGGTCAACGGAAACACCATATATTTT.

The rearrangement joins TRBV7-6 to TRBJ2-2; 8 nucleotides match TRBD1. The CDR3 length is 15 residues. The V segment lost 3 bases and the J segment 4 bases; nucleotides outside the gene matches: 4. Germline lookup yields CDR1 SGHVS and CDR2 FNYEAQ. In DNA, the CDR3 is TGTGCCAGCAGCTTTAGACAGGGGCCCACCGGGGAGCTGTTTTTT. As protein: CASSFRQGPTGELFF.

This clone was seen a handful of times. The rearrangement links TRBV9 to TRBJ2-5; no firm D call. This CDR3 contains 13 residues. V lost 0 bases to trimming and J lost 2 bases, with 5 bases between them. Per germline, CDR1 SGDLS and CDR2 YYNGEE. This CDR3 is CASSVAAQETQYF. In DNA, the CDR3 is TGTGCCAGCAGCGTAGCAGCGCAAGAGACCCAGTACTTC.

The gene calls are TRBV10-3 and TRBJ1-2; D not resolved. The V gene's germline CDR1 is ENHRY and CDR2 SYGVKD. There are 13 residues in the CDR3. V lost 10 bases and J 2 bases, leaving 14 bases between the germline ends. The chain's CDR3 is CASRAPGNYGYTF. The DNA of the CDR3 is TGTGCCAGCCGGGCCCCGGGCAACTATGGCTACACCTTC.

This chain uses TRBV6-1 with TRBJ2-1; D gene ambiguous. The V gene's germline CDR1 is MNHNS and CDR2 SASEGT. V lost 7 bases, J lost 3 bases, and 16 bases lay in between. CDR3 length: 15 residues. The CDR3 sequence is CASMDVAPYYNEQFF. The CDR3 bases are TGTGCCAGCATGGATGTTGCCCCCTACTACAATGAGCAGTTCTTC.

In DNA form, the CDR3 reads TGTGCCAGCAGCTTGGGGGGGCACACATTCTACGAGCAGTACTTC. Encoded protein: CASSLGGHTFYEQYF. The gene calls are TRBV5-4 and TRBJ2-7, with a possible D match to TRBD1 (6 bases). The CDR3 has 15 amino acids. Trimming removed 0 bases from V and 3 bases from J, with 13 bases in between. Per germline, CDR1 SGHNT and CDR2 YYREEE (reference sequence).

The chain uses TRBV9 and TRBJ2-7, with D uncertain. V was pared by 3 bases and J by 7 bases, with 17 bases between. CDR1 is SGDLS, CDR2 YYNGEE, per germline. The CDR3 has 14 amino acids. In nucleotides, the CDR3 is TGTGCCAGCAGCGCAGGTAGTAGCTCGAAGGAGCAGTACTTC. Protein sequence: CASSAGSSSKEQYF.

The V call is TRBV5-1, the J call TRBJ1-6; tentatively, D is TRBD1 (5 bases). The CDR3 sequence is 13 residues long. Trimming pared 0 bases from V and 9 bases from J, leaving 7 bases between. Germline values: CDR1 SGHRS, CDR2 YFSETQ. The CDR3 reads CASSLAGGSPLHF. The CDR3 nucleotides are TGCGCCAGCAGCTTGGCCGGGGGTTCACCCCTCCACTTT.

The chain couples TRBV28 to TRBJ2-1; D gene uncertain. This CDR3 is built from 11 residues. V lost 3 bases and J lost 10, with 7 bases in between. Germline V gives CDR1 MDHEN, CDR2 SYDVKM. The CDR3, as DNA: TGTGCCAGCAGTTTGGGCGCGGAGCAGTTCTTC. The encoded protein is CASSLGAEQFF.

The chain links TRBV7-2 to TRBJ2-7; 7 bases agree with TRBD2. V trimming: 2 bases; J trimming: 2 bases; junction bases outside the gene matches: 6. Per germline, CDR1 SGHTA and CDR2 FQGNSA. The CDR3 loop spans 15 amino acids. CDR3 sequence reads: CASSLFVRETYEQYF. In nucleotides, the CDR3 is TGTGCCAGCAGCTTATTTGTGCGGGAGACCTACGAGCAGTACTTC.

V is TRBV5-6 and J is TRBJ1-4; no clear D gene. CDR3 length: 13 amino acids. The germline V gene encodes CDR1 SGHDT and CDR2 YYEEEE. V lost 6 bases and J lost 8, with 14 bases in between. CDR3 bases: TGTGCCAGCACGTGGTCCCGGAGCGAAAAACTGTTTTTT. Translating it yields CASTWSRSEKLFF.

The chain uses TRBV5-8 and TRBJ2-5, with 8 bases lining up with TRBD1. Germline CDR1 SGHTS, CDR2 YDEGEE. V lost 5 bases, J lost 5 bases, and 11 bases stayed unmatched. The CDR3 length is 15 residues. The CDR3 is CASRHYQGAGETQYF. The DNA for the CDR3 is TGTGCCAGCAGGCATTACCAGGGGGCAGGGGAGACCCAGTACTTC.